The 16 T cell receptor beta chains presented below share a single source sample, sequenced in a study of monozygotic twins with inflammatory bowel disease. TCRdb processed the 5' RACE reads again and assigns one entry to each CDR3 protein, with no DNA. Its table lists about 330,000 distinct CDR3 sequences. Specimen: blood. These receptors all stem from a human donor with ulcerative colitis or Crohn's disease, or a healthy co-twin of an affected twin (not recorded which).

This chain links TRBV6-1 with TRBJ2-4; TCRdb returns TRBD1, unconfirmable since there is no DNA. The CDR3 length is 15 residues. Germline CDR1 reads MNHNS; CDR2 reads SASEGT. The CDR3 loop reads CASSELGQGGNIQYF.

V and J are TRBV5-1 and TRBJ2-1. Per the germline V gene, CDR1 is SGHRS and CDR2 is YFSETQ. This CDR3 has 14 amino acids. CDR3: CASSLGDYYNEQFF. Looking up the rest from reference TRBV5-1 and TRBJ2-1 gives the full variable domain: KAGVTQTPRYLIKTRGQQVTLSCSPISGHRSVSWYQQTPGQGLQFLFEYFSETQRNKGNFPGRFSGRQFSNSRSEMNVSTLELGDSALYLCASSLGDYYNEQFFGPGTRLTVL.

V is TRBV6-1 and J is TRBJ2-7; TCRdb gives TRBD1 as the D gene, but with no DNA this cannot be confirmed. Germline CDR1 MNHNS, CDR2 SASEGT. The length of the CDR3 is 16 residues. The chain's CDR3 is CASSRRSGTGQYEQYF.

The chain couples TRBV5-1 to TRBJ1-1. Germline CDR1 is SGHRS and CDR2 is YFSETQ. This CDR3 comprises 14 residues. The CDR3 protein is CASSLEQKNTEAFF. Full variable domain (missing parts from reference TRBV5-1 and TRBJ1-1): KAGVTQTPRYLIKTRGQQVTLSCSPISGHRSVSWYQQTPGQGLQFLFEYFSETQRNKGNFPGRFSGRQFSNSRSEMNVSTLELGDSALYLCASSLEQKNTEAFFGQGTRLTVV.

The chain has TRBV27 and TRBJ2-2; absent DNA, TCRdb's TRBD1 call cannot be checked. Germline V lookup: CDR1 MNHEY, CDR2 SMNVEV (reference sequence). The CDR3 has 16 residues. The CDR3 is CASSFRTTGATGELFF.

This chain joins TRBV5-1 and TRBJ2-1; TCRdb gives TRBD1 as the D gene, but with no DNA this cannot be confirmed. Germline-derived CDR1 and CDR2 are SGHRS and YFSETQ. This CDR3 is 16 amino acids long. CDR3 residues: CASSARGGAILNEQFF.

CDR3 in amino acids: CSARVLAGILSAGYEQYF. V is TRBV20-1 and J is TRBJ2-7; checking the TCRdb D call of TRBD2 is not possible without DNA. CDR3 length: 18 residues. Germline V lookup: CDR1 DFQATT, CDR2 SNEGSKA (reference sequence).

The CDR3 sequence is CSVGVGGDTGTDTQYF. The genes are TRBV29-1 and TRBJ2-3; the D call of TRBD1 rests on TCRdb alone, since no DNA is present to check it. Germline loops: CDR1 SQVTM, CDR2 ANQGSEA. This CDR3 region has 16 residues.

The V call is TRBV5-1, the J call TRBJ2-1; the D call from TCRdb, TRBD2, cannot be confirmed without DNA. CDR3 length: 16 residues. Germline CDR1 SGHRS, CDR2 YFSETQ. The CDR3 loop is CASSVGLAGGYNEQFF.

This chain links TRBV3-1 with TRBJ2-4. The V gene's germline CDR1 is LGHDT and CDR2 YNNKEL (reference sequence). The length of the CDR3 is 11 residues. This CDR3 is CASSQQNIQYF. The whole variable domain, remainder taken from reference TRBV3-1 and TRBJ2-4, is DTAVSQTPKYLVTQMGNDKSIKCEQNLGHDTMYWYKQDSKKFLKIMFSYNNKELIINETVPNRFSPKSPDKAHLNLHINSLELGDSAVYFCASSQQNIQYFGAGTRLSVL.

The chain employs TRBV7-9 and TRBJ1-1. Germline CDR1 is SEHNR and CDR2 is FQNEAQ (reference sequence). The CDR3 totals 17 residues. The CDR3 loop reads CASSLMPFNSPNTEAFF.

The CDR3 sequence is CASSFYGTGELFF. The V gene is TRBV5-4, the J gene TRBJ2-2. The CDR3 runs to 13 residues. The germline V gene encodes CDR1 SGHNT and CDR2 YYREEE (reference sequence). Full variable domain (rest looked up from reference TRBV5-4 and TRBJ2-2): ETGVTQSPTHLIKTRGQQVTLRCSSQSGHNTVSWYQQALGQGPQFIFQYYREEENGRGNFPPRFSGLQFPNYSSELNVNALELDDSALYLCASSFYGTGELFFGEGSRLTVL.

The chain carries TRBV4-2 and TRBJ2-3; TCRdb calls TRBD1, which cannot be checked without DNA. The germline CDR1 and CDR2 sequences are LGHNA and YNFKEQ. This CDR3 spans 18 amino acids. CDR3 residues: CASSQDGGGRQGTDTQYF.

CDR3 loop: CSARGLAGGGETQYF. The genes are TRBV20-1 and TRBJ2-5; TCRdb picks TRBD2, but there is no DNA to check that call. The germline gives CDR1 DFQATT, CDR2 SNEGSKA (reference sequence). The CDR3 loop spans 15 amino acids.

The chain couples TRBV20-1 to TRBJ2-1; TCRdb gives TRBD1 as the D gene, but with no DNA this cannot be confirmed. Germline V gives CDR1 DFQATT, CDR2 SNEGSKA (reference sequence). This CDR3 region has 16 residues. The CDR3 is CSARVPPGQGANEQFF.

V is TRBV5-6 and J is TRBJ2-1; the TRBD1 assignment by TCRdb is unverifiable without DNA. Germline V gene lookup returns CDR1 SGHDT and CDR2 YYEEEE. This CDR3 comprises 17 residues. CDR3 in amino acids: CASSLFAGTGMYNEQFF.